This T cell receptor (beta chain) was recorded in a study of blood T cell repertoires in COVID-19. Some clones are missing from TCRdb's copy, which holds only in-frame ones; the method was immunoSEQ multiplex PCR. The sample includes nearly 300,000 clones, roughly 86% of them seen just once. Those enrolled, adults aged roughly 18 to 89 years, came from some 23 US areas. In germline, CDR1 is MGHRA, CDR2 YSYEKL. This CDR3 is built from 17 residues. V lost 0 bases, J lost 6 bases, and 12 bases stayed unmatched. What was sequenced was PBMCs or T cells enriched from blood (not recorded which). This TCR derives from a woman aged 50 to 60 who had been exposed to COVID-19. V and J are TRBV4-1 and TRBJ1-2; 8 bases match TRBD1. DNA for the CDR3: TGCGCCAGCAGCCAAGATAACATGGGGGCAGGGGGCAATGGCTACACCTTC. This sequence encodes CASSQDNMGAGGNGYTF.